The text below deals with one T cell receptor beta chain. What it binds is unknown. The data were taken from a study of shared clonotypes between healthy human individuals. The study, taken as a whole, reports: Clonotypes that were shared across a few donors made up roughly 5% of naive CD4 clonotypes. Generally, naive subsets (rather than memory subsets) showed larger estimated richness.

V shed 6 bases and J shed 7 bases, with 25 bases lying between them. The germline gives CDR1 KGHSH, CDR2 LQKENI. The CDR3 totals 17 residues. The study drew all its donors from Caucasian adults living in Nashville, Tennessee. The assay was run at deep level. Repertoires were generated with immunoSEQ multiplex PCR, while TCRdb's copy carries only in-frame clones and drops some. This table has 2 million to 3 million clones, roughly 93% appearing once. This TCR came from a man aged 18 to 29 in good health. Some clones in this sample may be carry-over from other donors' samples. The sample was naive CD4+ T cells from PBMCs. The subset here: CD45RA+ positively selected. V is TRBV18 and J is TRBJ2-1; a possible D gene is TRBD1 (6 bases). CDR3 residues: CASSRNVGAISGNEQFF. In nucleotides, the CDR3 is TGTGCCAGCTCTCGAAACGTGGGGGCTATCAGTGGAAATGAGCAGTTCTTC.